Listed here are 8 T cell receptor beta chains from one sample, sequenced in a study of T cells in tuberculosis. Sequenced by immunoSEQ multiplex PCR; TCRdb stores in-frame clones only, minus some. Found here are 85,000 to 100,000 clones, roughly 88% of them singletons; the top ten hold around 2%. Thawed, overnight-rested PBMC were stained with GMM-loaded CD1B tetramer, viability dye and anti-CD3, then sorted. The CD1B tetramers carried C32 glucose monomycolate purified from Rhodococcus equi. The sequenced sample was CD1b-GMM tetramer-negative cells sorted from PBMCs. The receptors were gathered from an adult woman with latent tuberculosis.

This clone was found once. The V and J genes are TRBV10-3 and TRBJ1-2; D might be TRBD1 (5 bases). V was cut by 4 bases and J by 2 bases, with 11 bases left in between. Looked up from germline, CDR1 is ENHRY and CDR2 is SYGVKD. The CDR3 has 14 amino acids. CDR3 loop: CAISATGGNYGYTF. Written as DNA, the CDR3 is TGTGCCATCAGTGCAACAGGCGGAAACTATGGCTACACCTTC.

Comments on this clone: Within the sample, other DNA sequences also encode this same CDR3. CDR3 amino acids: CASSLTGTGVAYNEQFF. The CDR3 DNA sequence: TGTGCCAGCAGCTTAACGGGAACAGGGGTAGCCTACAATGAGCAGTTCTTC. This sequence joins TRBV7-6 and TRBJ2-1; 7 bases are shared with TRBD1. V lost 2 bases, J lost 2 bases, and 9 bases stayed unmatched. The CDR3 is 17 residues long. Germline-derived CDR1 and CDR2 are SGHVS and FNYEAQ.

The rearrangement joins TRBV30 to TRBJ2-7, with 9 bases matching TRBD1. Trimming cost V 3 bases and J 5 bases; bases outside gene matches: 11. Germline values: CDR1 GTSNPN, CDR2 SVGIG (reference sequence). The CDR3 is made up of 15 amino acids. The CDR3 loop is CAWSRWGTGSDEQYF. In DNA, the CDR3 is TGTGCCTGGAGCCGGTGGGGGACAGGGTCAGACGAGCAGTACTTC.

V is TRBV6-6 and J is TRBJ1-1; no clear D. V lost 0 bases to trimming and J lost 8 bases, with 7 bases between them. Per germline, CDR1 MNHNY and CDR2 SVGAGI (reference sequence). This CDR3 has 12 residues. CDR3 amino acids: CASSYSTNEAFF. In DNA form, the CDR3 reads TGTGCCAGCAGTTACTCGACTAACGAAGCTTTCTTT.

This rearrangement joins TRBV19 to TRBJ2-1, with TRBD2 identical over 13 bases. The junction had 3 bases not matched to a gene; V was cut back by 6 bases and J by 7 bases. In germline, CDR1 is LNHDA, CDR2 SQIVND (reference sequence). This CDR3 contains 14 residues. The DNA of the CDR3 is TGTGCCAGTAGGACTAGCGGGGGGTCGAATGAGCAGTTCTTC. Translated: CASRTSGGSNEQFF.

The rearrangement links TRBV11-3 to TRBJ2-5; 10 bases map to TRBD2. The J segment lost 5 bases and the V segment lost 1 base, leaving 7 bases of the junction unmatched. The CDR3 spans 16 residues. CDR1 SGHNT and CDR2 YENEEA come from the germline V gene. The CDR3 region is CASSLGASGGEETQYF. For the CDR3, the DNA is TGTGCCAGCAGCTTAGGAGCTAGCGGGGGTGAGGAGACCCAGTACTTC.

The genes are TRBV4-3 and TRBJ1-1; TRBD1 matches at 7 bases. V lost 0 bases, J lost 1 base, and 2 bases stayed unmatched. The CDR3 is 15 residues long. Germline-derived CDR1 and CDR2 are LGHNA and YSLEER. CDR3 amino acids: CASSQERQGNTEAFF. CDR3 nucleotides: TGCGCCAGCAGCCAAGAGAGACAGGGGAACACTGAAGCTTTCTTT.

The J gene is TRBJ2-1, the V gene TRBV7-9, with 8 bases identical to TRBD2. Per the germline V gene, CDR1 is SEHNR and CDR2 is FQNEAQ (reference sequence). The CDR3 contains 18 residues. Trimming took 1 base from V and 4 from J; bases not matched to a gene: 12. Here the CDR3 reads CASSLVPRDGGEYNEQFF. CDR3 DNA sequence: TGTGCCAGCAGCTTAGTACCTCGGGACGGGGGGGAATACAATGAGCAGTTCTTC.